These 7 T cell receptor beta chains originate from one sample sequenced in a study of early T cells in non-severe SARS-CoV-2 infection. Each CDR3 protein gets one entry after TCRdb re-called the 5' RACE reads with MiXCR. Among about 60,000 distinct CDR3 sequences, roughly a tenth were seen once, and the ten largest hold 1.2%. Sequencing input: whole blood. The receptors come from an adult who was a healthcare worker with PCR-confirmed SARS-CoV-2 infection or an uninfected control (not recorded which).

This clonotype turned up a few times. The V gene is TRBV28, the J gene TRBJ2-1; D gene unclear. Germline V CDR1 and CDR2: MDHEN, SYDVKM. The CDR3 totals 13 residues. Trimming took 3 bases from V and 5 from J, leaving 8 bases between them. CDR3: CASSLVRNNEQFF. In DNA, the CDR3 is TGTGCCAGCAGTTTGGTCAGAAACAATGAGCAGTTCTTC.

J is TRBJ1-1 and V is TRBV12-5, with D hard to call. The CDR3 contains 12 residues. The germline CDR1 and CDR2 sequences are LGHNT and FRNRAP. V lost 6 bases to trimming and J lost 1 base, with 6 bases between them. CDR3 amino acids: CASGQTNTEAFF. In DNA form, the CDR3 reads TGTGCTAGTGGACAAACGAACACTGAAGCTTTCTTT.

The chain links TRBV30 to TRBJ1-5; 10 nucleotides agree with TRBD1. After removal of 4 bases from V and 9 bases from J, the junction contained 15 bases not matched to a gene. Per the germline V gene, CDR1 is GTSNPN and CDR2 is SVGIG (reference sequence). The CDR3 runs to 16 residues. CDR3 protein: CAWNHQGQGPRRPQHF. In DNA, the CDR3 is TGTGCCTGGAACCACCAGGGACAGGGGCCACGCCGGCCCCAGCATTTT.

The chain employs TRBV11-2 and TRBJ2-7; possible D gene TRBD2, 5 bases. Trimming left V 0 bases short and J 4 bases short, with 7 bases between. The CDR3 is made up of 13 amino acids. Germline assignment: CDR1 SGHAT and CDR2 FQNNGV. The DNA of the CDR3 is TGTGCCAGCAGCTTAGATCGCGGGTACGAGCAGTACGTC. Translated: CASSLDRGYEQYV.

The rearrangement links TRBV19 to TRBJ2-4; 12 nucleotides match TRBD1. Germline CDR1 reads LNHDA; CDR2 reads SQIVND (reference sequence). V lost 6 bases, J lost 0 bases, and 9 bases stayed unmatched. The CDR3 extends over 18 amino acids. CDR3 DNA: TGTGCCAGTAGCCCCGGGACAGGGGGCTCCTTAGCCAAAAACATTCAGTACTTC. It encodes CASSPGTGGSLAKNIQYF.

The chain is built from TRBV10-2 and TRBJ2-7; the D is unclear. Per germline, CDR1 WSHSY and CDR2 SAAADI. V dropped 6 bases and J dropped 7 bases, with 16 bases sitting between them. This CDR3 is built from 13 residues. The CDR3, as DNA: TGCGCCAGCAGGGGGTCGGGTCATGCGGAGCAGTACGTC. Protein product: CASRGSGHAEQYV.

This clonotype has more than one count but fewer than ten. The chain employs TRBV12-3 or TRBV12-4 and TRBJ2-3; unclear D gene. CDR3 length equals 15 residues. Trimming shortened V by 6 bases and J by 1 base, and 14 bases separated the two germline ends. The CDR3, as DNA: TGTGCCAGCAGCAAAAGACAACCCGGCACAGATACGCAGTATTTT. Translating gives CASSKRQPGTDTQYF.